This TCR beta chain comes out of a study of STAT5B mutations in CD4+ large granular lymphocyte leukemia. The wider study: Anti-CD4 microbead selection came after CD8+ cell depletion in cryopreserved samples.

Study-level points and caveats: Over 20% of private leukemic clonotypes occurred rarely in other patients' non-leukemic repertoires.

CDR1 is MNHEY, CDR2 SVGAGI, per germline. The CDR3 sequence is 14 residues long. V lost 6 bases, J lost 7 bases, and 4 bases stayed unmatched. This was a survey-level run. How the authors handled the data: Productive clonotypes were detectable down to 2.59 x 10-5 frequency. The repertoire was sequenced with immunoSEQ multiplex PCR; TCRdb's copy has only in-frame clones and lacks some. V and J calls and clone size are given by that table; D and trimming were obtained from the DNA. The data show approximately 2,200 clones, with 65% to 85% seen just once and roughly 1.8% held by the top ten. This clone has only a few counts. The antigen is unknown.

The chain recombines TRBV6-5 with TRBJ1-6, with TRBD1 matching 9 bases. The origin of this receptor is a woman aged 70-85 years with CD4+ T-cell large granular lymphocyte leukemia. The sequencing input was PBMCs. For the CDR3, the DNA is TGTGCCAGCAGCCGAGGACAGGGGAATTCACCCCTCCACTTT. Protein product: CASSRGQGNSPLHF.